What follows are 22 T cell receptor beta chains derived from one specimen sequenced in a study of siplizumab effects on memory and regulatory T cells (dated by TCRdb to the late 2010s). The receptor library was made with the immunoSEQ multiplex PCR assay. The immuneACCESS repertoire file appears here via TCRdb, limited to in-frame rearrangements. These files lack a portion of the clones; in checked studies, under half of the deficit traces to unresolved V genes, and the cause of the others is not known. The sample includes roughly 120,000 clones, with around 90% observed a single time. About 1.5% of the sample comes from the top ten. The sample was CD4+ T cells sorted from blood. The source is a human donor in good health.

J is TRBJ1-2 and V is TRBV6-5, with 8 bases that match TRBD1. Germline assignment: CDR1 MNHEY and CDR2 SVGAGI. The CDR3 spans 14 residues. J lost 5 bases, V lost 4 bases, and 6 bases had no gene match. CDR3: CASSFQGAGYGYTF. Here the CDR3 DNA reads TGTGCCAGCAGTTTCCAGGGGGCCGGGTATGGCTACACCTTC.

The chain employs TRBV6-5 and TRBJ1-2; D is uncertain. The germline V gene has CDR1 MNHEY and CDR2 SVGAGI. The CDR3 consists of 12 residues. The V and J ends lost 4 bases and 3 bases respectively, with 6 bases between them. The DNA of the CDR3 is TGTGCCAGCAGTTGGGCTGACTATGGCTACACCTTC. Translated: CASSWADYGYTF.

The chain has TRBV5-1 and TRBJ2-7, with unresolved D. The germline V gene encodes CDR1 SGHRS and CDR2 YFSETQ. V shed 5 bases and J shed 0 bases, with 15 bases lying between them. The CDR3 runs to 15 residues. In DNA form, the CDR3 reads TGCGCCAGCAGGATGACATCGGTTAGCTCCTACGAGCAGTACTTC. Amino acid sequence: CASRMTSVSSYEQYF.

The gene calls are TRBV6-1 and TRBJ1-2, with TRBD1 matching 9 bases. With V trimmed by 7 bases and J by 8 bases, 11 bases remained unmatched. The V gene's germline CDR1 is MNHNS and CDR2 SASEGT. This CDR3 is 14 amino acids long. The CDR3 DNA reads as TGTGCCAGCATGCGGACAGGGGATCTGGGAGGCTACACCTTC. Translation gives CASMRTGDLGGYTF.

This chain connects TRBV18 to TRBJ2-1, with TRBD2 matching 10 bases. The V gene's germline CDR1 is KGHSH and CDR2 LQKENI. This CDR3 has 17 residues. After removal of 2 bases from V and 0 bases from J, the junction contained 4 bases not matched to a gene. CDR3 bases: TGTGCCAGCTCACCAAACGGACTAGCGGCCTCCTACAATGAGCAGTTCTTC. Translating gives CASSPNGLAASYNEQFF.

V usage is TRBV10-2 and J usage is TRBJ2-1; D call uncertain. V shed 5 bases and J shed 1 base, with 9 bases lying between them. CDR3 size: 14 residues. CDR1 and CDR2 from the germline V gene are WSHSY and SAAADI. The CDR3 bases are TGCGCCAGCAGTATGTCCGGATCCTACAATGAGCAGTTCTTC. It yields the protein CASSMSGSYNEQFF.

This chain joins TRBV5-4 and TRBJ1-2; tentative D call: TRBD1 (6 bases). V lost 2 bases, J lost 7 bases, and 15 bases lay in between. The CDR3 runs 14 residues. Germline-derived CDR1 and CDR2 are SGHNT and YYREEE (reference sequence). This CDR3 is CASSLRDRIAGYTF. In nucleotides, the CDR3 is TGTGCCAGCAGCTTAAGAGACAGGATCGCTGGCTACACCTTC.

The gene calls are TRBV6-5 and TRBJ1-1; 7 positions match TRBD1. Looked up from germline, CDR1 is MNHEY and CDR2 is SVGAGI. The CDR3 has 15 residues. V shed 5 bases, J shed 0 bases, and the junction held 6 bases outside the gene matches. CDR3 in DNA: TGTGCCAGCAGTAGTCCCGGGACAGTGAACACTGAAGCTTTCTTT. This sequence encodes CASSSPGTVNTEAFF.

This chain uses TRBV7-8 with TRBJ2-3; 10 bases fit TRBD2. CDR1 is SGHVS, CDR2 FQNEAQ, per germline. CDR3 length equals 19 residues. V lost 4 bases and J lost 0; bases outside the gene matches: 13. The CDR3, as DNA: TGTGCCAGCAGCTCCCCCTTAGCGGGGGGCCTAGTAAGCACAGATACGCAGTATTTT. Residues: CASSSPLAGGLVSTDTQYF.

CDR3 in DNA: TGTGCCACCATTATGGACAGGGGCAACTATGGCTACACCTTC. Its protein product is CATIMDRGNYGYTF. This chain links TRBV15 with TRBJ1-2; TRBD1 matches 9 bases. This CDR3 is built from 14 residues. The germline V gene has CDR1 LNHNV and CDR2 YYDKDF (reference sequence). J was trimmed by 2 bases and V by 7 bases; bases with no gene match: 5.

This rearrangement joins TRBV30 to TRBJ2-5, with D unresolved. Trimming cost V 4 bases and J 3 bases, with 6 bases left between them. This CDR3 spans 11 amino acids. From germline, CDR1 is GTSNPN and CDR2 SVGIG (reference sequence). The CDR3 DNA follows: TGTGCCTGGAAAATGAAAGAGACCCAGTACTTC. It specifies CAWKMKETQYF.

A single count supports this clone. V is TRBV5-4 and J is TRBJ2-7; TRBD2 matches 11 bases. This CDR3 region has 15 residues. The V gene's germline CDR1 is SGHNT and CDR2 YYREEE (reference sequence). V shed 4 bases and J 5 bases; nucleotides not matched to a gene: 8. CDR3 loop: CASSRRLAGIDEQYF. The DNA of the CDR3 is TGTGCCAGCAGCAGAAGACTAGCGGGGATCGACGAGCAGTACTTC.

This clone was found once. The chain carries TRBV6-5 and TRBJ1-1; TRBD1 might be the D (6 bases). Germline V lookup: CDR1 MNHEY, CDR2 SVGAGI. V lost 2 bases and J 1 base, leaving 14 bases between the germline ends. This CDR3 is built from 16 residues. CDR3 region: CASSYAGGAWNTEAFF. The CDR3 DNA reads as TGTGCCAGCAGTTACGCGGGGGGCGCTTGGAACACTGAAGCTTTCTTT.

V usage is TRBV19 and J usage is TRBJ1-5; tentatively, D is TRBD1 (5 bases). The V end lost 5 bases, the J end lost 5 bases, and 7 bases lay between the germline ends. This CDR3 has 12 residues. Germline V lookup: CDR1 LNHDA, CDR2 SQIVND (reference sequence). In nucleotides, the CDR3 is TGTGCCAGTAGTTGGGGCCATCAGCCCCAGCATTTT. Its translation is CASSWGHQPQHF.

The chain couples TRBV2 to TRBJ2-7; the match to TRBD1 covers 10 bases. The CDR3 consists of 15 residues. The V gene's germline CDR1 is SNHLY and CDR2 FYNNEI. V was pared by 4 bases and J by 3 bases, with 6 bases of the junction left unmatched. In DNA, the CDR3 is TGTGCCAGCAGTGTCTCGACAGGGGGCGACTACGAGCAGTACTTC. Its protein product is CASSVSTGGDYEQYF.

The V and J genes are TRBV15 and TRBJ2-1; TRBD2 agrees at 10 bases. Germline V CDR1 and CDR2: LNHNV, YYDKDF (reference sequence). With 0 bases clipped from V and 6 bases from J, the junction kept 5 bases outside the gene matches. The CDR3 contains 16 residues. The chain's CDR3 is CATSRDRLAGANEQFF. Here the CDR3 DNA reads TGTGCCACCAGCAGAGATCGGCTAGCGGGAGCCAATGAGCAGTTCTTC.

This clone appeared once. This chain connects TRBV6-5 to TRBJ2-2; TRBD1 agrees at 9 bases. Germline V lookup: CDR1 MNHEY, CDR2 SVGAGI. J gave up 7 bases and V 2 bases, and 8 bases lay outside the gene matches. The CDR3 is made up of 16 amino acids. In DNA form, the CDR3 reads TGTGCCAGCAGTTACCCCGGGACAGGGTATAGCGGGGAGCTGTTTTTT. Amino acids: CASSYPGTGYSGELFF.

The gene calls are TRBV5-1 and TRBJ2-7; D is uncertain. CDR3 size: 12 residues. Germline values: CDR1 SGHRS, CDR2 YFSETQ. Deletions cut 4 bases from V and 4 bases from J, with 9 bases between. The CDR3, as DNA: TGCGCCAGCAGCGCCCCTTCGTACGAGCAGTACTTC. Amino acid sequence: CASSAPSYEQYF.

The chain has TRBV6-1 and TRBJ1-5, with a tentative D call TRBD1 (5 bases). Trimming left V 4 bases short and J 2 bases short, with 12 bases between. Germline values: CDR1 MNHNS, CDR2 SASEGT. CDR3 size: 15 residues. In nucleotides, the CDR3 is TGTGCCAGCAGTGGGGAAACACAGGGCAATCAGCCCCAGCATTTT. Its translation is CASSGETQGNQPQHF.

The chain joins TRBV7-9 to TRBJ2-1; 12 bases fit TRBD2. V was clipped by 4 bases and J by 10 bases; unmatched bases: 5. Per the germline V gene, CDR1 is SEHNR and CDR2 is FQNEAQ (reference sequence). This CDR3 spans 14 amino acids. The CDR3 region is CASSSGLAGGEQFF. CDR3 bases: TGTGCCAGCAGCTCCGGGCTAGCGGGAGGGGAGCAGTTCTTC.

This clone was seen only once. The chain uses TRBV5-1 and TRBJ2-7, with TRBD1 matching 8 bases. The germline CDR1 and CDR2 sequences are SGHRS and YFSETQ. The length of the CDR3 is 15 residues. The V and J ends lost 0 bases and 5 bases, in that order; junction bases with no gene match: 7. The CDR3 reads CASSLARQGADEQYF. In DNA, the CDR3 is TGCGCCAGCAGCTTGGCCCGGCAGGGGGCCGACGAGCAGTACTTC.

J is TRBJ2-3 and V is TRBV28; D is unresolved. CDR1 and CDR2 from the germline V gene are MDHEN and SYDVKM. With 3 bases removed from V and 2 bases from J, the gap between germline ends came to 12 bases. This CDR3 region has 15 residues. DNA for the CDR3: TGTGCCAGCAGTTTCCCCCCCGCCGACACAGATACGCAGTATTTT. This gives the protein CASSFPPADTDTQYF.